The clone carrying this TCR beta chain was observed a few times. The antigen is undetermined. V lost 1 base and J lost 0; bases outside the gene matches: 3. The V gene's germline CDR1 is MGHRA and CDR2 YSYEKL. The CDR3 totals 16 residues. The data belong to a study of cytomegalovirus exposure and HLA in healthy donors. Study outcomes and limitations: Later, an analysis showed that TCR beta chains associated with HLA were more clonally expanded than others that were equally common. The authors listed over 150 TCR beta chains as cytomegalovirus-associated. Using the classifier, cytomegalovirus status was reportedly diagnosed with high specificity and sensitivity.

13 Jbeta primers and 60 Vbeta primers were used for the PCR. As processed by the authors: Unique TCR beta chains totaled some 80 million in a later count, with around 11 million of them shared. Sequenced by immunoSEQ multiplex PCR; TCRdb stores in-frame clones only, minus some. The V and J calls and clone size were taken over from that table, and D and trimming were inferred from the DNA. The sample lists roughly 45,000 clones, roughly 80% seen once, with 1.4% in the top ten. V and J are TRBV4-1 and TRBJ2-7; TRBD1 matches at 10 bases. The sequence was obtained from a man under 40 in good health and CMV-seronegative. The sample taken for sequencing was PBMCs. As DNA, the CDR3 is TGCGCCAGCAGCCAAGTTTGGACAGGGGGCTCCTACGAGCAGTACTTC. This translates into CASSQVWTGGSYEQYF.